One sample yielded the 19 T cell receptor beta chains listed below, sequenced in a study of T cell responses to AZD1222 COVID-19 vaccine (dated by TCRdb to the early 2020s). In light of the paper, this sample's time point label describes: baseline before first vaccination. Receptors were amplified or captured by the immunoSEQ multiplex PCR assay. TCRdb carries this immuneACCESS record with in-frame sequences only. Its versions omit some clonotypes, under half of them owing to an unresolved V gene in the studies checked, with the rest unexplained. This sample comprises about 140,000 clones, roughly 89% of them detected only once. The ten largest clones add up to about 1.9% of the sample. Material: peripheral blood, obtained on day 0 of AZD1222 vaccination. The receptor set was obtained from an adult in good health.

The chain combines TRBV6-6 with TRBJ1-4; no reliable D call. The CDR3 has 14 residues. Between the trimmed V and J ends, which lost 6 bases and 4 bases, there was a span of 12 bases. Germline V lookup: CDR1 MNHNY, CDR2 SVGAGI (reference sequence). The chain's CDR3 is CASSHPEFNEKLFF. CDR3 nucleotides: TGTGCCAGCAGCCACCCAGAGTTTAATGAAAAACTGTTTTTT.

The chain joins TRBV27 to TRBJ2-5; D is unclear. Looked up from germline, CDR1 is MNHEY and CDR2 is SMNVEV (reference sequence). The CDR3 is 13 residues long. Between the trimmed V and J ends, which lost 5 bases and 3 bases, there was a span of 10 bases. The chain's CDR3 is CASSPPSEETQYF. The CDR3 nucleotides read TGTGCCAGCAGTCCCCCTTCAGAAGAGACCCAGTACTTC.

The chain employs TRBV3-1 (or the pseudogene TRBV3-2) and TRBJ2-2; no clear D. Germline V CDR1 and CDR2: LGHDT, YNNKEL (reference sequence). This CDR3 contains 13 residues. Deletions cut 0 bases from V and 7 bases from J, with 6 bases between. CDR3 nucleotides: TGTGCCAGCAGCCAAGATTGGGGCGGGGAGCTGTTTTTT. This encodes CASSQDWGGELFF.

This clone was seen more than once but under ten times. The V call is TRBV5-1, the J call TRBJ2-7, with TRBD1 matching over 8 bases. CDR3 length: 15 amino acids. Germline V gene lookup returns CDR1 SGHRS and CDR2 YFSETQ. With 6 bases clipped from V and 6 bases from J, the junction kept 14 bases outside the gene matches. CDR3: CASNSGLRTGSEQYF. Here the CDR3 DNA reads TGCGCCAGCAACTCAGGTCTCCGGACAGGGAGCGAGCAGTACTTC.

The chain carries TRBV10-1 and TRBJ2-2; the D gene is possibly TRBD1 (6 bases). There are 14 residues in the CDR3. The germline V and J ends were trimmed by 10 bases and 0 bases, with 12 bases remaining between them. CDR1 is WNHNN and CDR2 is SYGVQD in the germline V gene (reference sequence). This chain's CDR3 is CATTGHPNTGELFF. DNA for the CDR3: TGCGCCACCACGGGACACCCGAACACCGGGGAGCTGTTTTTT.

The chain recombines TRBV19 with TRBJ1-2; D is unclear. Germline V CDR1 and CDR2: LNHDA, SQIVND (reference sequence). The CDR3 is made up of 13 amino acids. V was shortened by 7 bases and J by 9 bases, with 18 bases between the two germline ends. The CDR3 here is CASIGRGSGSYTF. CDR3 nucleotides: TGTGCCAGTATCGGACGAGGGAGTGGTAGCTACACCTTC.

This sequence joins TRBV5-1 and TRBJ2-1, with TRBD2 identical over 13 bases. This CDR3 is built from 15 residues. V lost 4 bases and J lost 9; bases outside the gene matches: 7. CDR1 and CDR2 (germline): SGHRS, YFSETQ. The CDR3 nucleotides read TGCGCCAGCAGCCTTGGACTAGCGGGAGTGGGTGAGCAGTTCTTC. It codes for CASSLGLAGVGEQFF.

This chain connects TRBV18 to TRBJ1-5; D is perhaps TRBD1 (6 bases). Deletions cut 0 bases from V and 0 bases from J, with 24 bases between. Germline-derived CDR1 and CDR2 are KGHSH and LQKENI. This CDR3 spans 21 amino acids. In DNA, the CDR3 is TGTGCCAGCTCACCACCGTCAGGACAGAAGACGAGTGATTATAGCAATCAGCCCCAGCATTTT. This gives the protein CASSPPSGQKTSDYSNQPQHF.

This sequence joins TRBV6-2 or TRBV6-3 and TRBJ1-1, with 9 nucleotides matching TRBD1. CDR1 is MNHEY and CDR2 is SVGEGT in the germline V gene. The CDR3 totals 13 residues. Losses at the gene ends were 6 bases for V and 7 bases for J; bases not matched to a gene: 6. CDR3 loop: CASSPTGGVEAFF. The CDR3 DNA reads as TGTGCCAGCAGCCCTACAGGGGGCGTTGAAGCTTTCTTT.

The V gene is TRBV5-1, the J gene TRBJ1-1, with TRBD1 as a possible D gene (5 bases). CDR1 is SGHRS, CDR2 YFSETQ, per germline. The length of the CDR3 is 15 residues. V shed 0 bases and J shed 5 bases, with 14 bases lying between them. CDR3 sequence: CASSLGARDSTEAFF. CDR3 nucleotide sequence: TGCGCCAGCAGCTTGGGGGCCAGGGATTCGACTGAAGCTTTCTTT. The whole variable domain, remainder taken from reference TRBV5-1 and TRBJ1-1, is KAGVTQTPRYLIKTRGQQVTLSCSPISGHRSVSWYQQTPGQGLQFLFEYFSETQRNKGNFPGRFSGRQFSNSRSEMNVSTLELGDSALYLCASSLGARDSTEAFFGQGTRLTVV.

The chain joins TRBV5-1 to TRBJ1-1; D might be TRBD1 (5 bases). The length of the CDR3 is 16 residues. Germline values: CDR1 SGHRS, CDR2 YFSETQ. Trimming shortened V by 3 bases and J by 4 bases, and 19 bases separated the two germline ends. Here the CDR3 DNA reads TGCGCCAGCAGCTCTGGGGGATTAGGGCCTGCCACTGAAGCTTTCTTT. Its translation is CASSSGGLGPATEAFF.

This CDR3 is CASSPRARSTEAFF. The DNA for the CDR3 is TGTGCCAGCTCACCCCGGGCCCGTAGCACTGAAGCTTTCTTT. The rearrangement uses TRBV18 and TRBJ1-1; D is ambiguous. The V and J ends lost 3 bases and 4 bases respectively, with 12 bases between them. The CDR3 contains 14 residues. Germline CDR1 reads KGHSH; CDR2 reads LQKENI.

This chain uses TRBV6-1 with TRBJ1-1; D is unresolved. Germline CDR1 reads MNHNS; CDR2 reads SASEGT. Trimming removed 2 bases from V and 6 bases from J, with 10 bases in between. The CDR3 contains 13 residues. CDR3 protein: CASSEWADPEAFF. The CDR3, as DNA: TGTGCCAGCAGTGAATGGGCGGATCCTGAAGCTTTCTTT.

This rearrangement joins TRBV5-1 to TRBJ1-1; D is unresolved. The CDR3 has 13 residues. Germline V CDR1 and CDR2: SGHRS, YFSETQ. With 4 bases removed from V and 0 bases from J, the gap between germline ends came to 7 bases. The CDR3 nucleotides are TGCGCCAGCAGCACGACTGTGAACACTGAAGCTTTCTTT. Translated: CASSTTVNTEAFF.

The chain links TRBV5-1 to TRBJ2-5, with D possibly TRBD1 on 5 matching bases. Germline lookup yields CDR1 SGHRS and CDR2 YFSETQ. Deletions cut 0 bases from V and 0 bases from J, with 9 bases between. This CDR3 contains 15 residues. The CDR3 loop is CASSLDARDQETQYF. The CDR3 DNA is TGCGCCAGCAGCTTGGATGCCAGGGACCAAGAGACCCAGTACTTC.

The V call is TRBV7-8, the J call TRBJ2-1; TRBD1 is a possible D gene (5 bases). This CDR3 has 17 amino acids. Germline values: CDR1 SGHVS, CDR2 FQNEAQ. Trimming stripped 1 base from V and 1 base from J, with 14 bases between. CDR3 in amino acids: CASSLETGMGSYNEQFF. CDR3 in DNA: TGTGCCAGCAGCTTAGAAACAGGCATGGGTTCCTACAATGAGCAGTTCTTC.

The chain links TRBV6-2 or TRBV6-3 to TRBJ1-2; 9 bases fit TRBD1. V gave up 1 base and J gave up 8 bases; unmatched junction bases: 11. There are 16 residues in the CDR3. CDR1 MNHEY and CDR2 SVGEGT come from the germline V gene. Here the CDR3 reads CASSYFRTGGDNGYTF. The CDR3 nucleotides are TGTGCCAGCAGTTACTTTCGAACAGGGGGCGATAACGGCTACACCTTC.

J is TRBJ1-6 and V is TRBV7-9; D may be TRBD1 (6 bases). This CDR3 is 14 amino acids long. CDR1 is SEHNR and CDR2 is FQNEAQ in the germline V gene (reference sequence). The V gene lost 4 bases and the J gene lost 6 bases, with 10 bases spanning the gap. In nucleotides, the CDR3 is TGTGCCAGCAGCTCCAGGGGAGGTAATTCACCCCTCCACTTT. This translates into CASSSRGGNSPLHF.

This chain uses TRBV7-2 with TRBJ2-1; D tentatively reads TRBD1 or TRBD2 (6 bases each). This CDR3 is 15 amino acids long. Trimming pared 1 base from V and 6 bases from J, leaving 13 bases between. CDR1 and CDR2 from the germline V gene are SGHTA and FQGNSA. The CDR3 DNA is TGTGCCAGCAGCTTAGGGGGGGACATTTTCAATGAGCAGTTCTTC. Residues: CASSLGGDIFNEQFF. The full variable domain, rest sourced from reference TRBV7-2 and TRBJ2-1, is GAGVSQSPSNKVTEKGKDVELRCDPISGHTALYWYRQSLGQGLEFLIYFQGNSAPDKSGLPSDRFSAERTGGSVSTLTIQRTQQEDSAVYLCASSLGGDIFNEQFFGPGTRLTVL.